This T cell receptor (beta chain) was sequenced in a study of identical twins. Study-wide results and caveats: Zero-insertion results could be subject to partial confounding by invariant MAIT and iNKT cells. It was cross-sectional statistical analysis, not following the same donors, that the conclusions relied on.

Looked up from germline, CDR1 is MNHEY and CDR2 is SVGAGI. Trimming cost V 4 bases and J 13 bases, with 20 bases left between them. The CDR3 has 14 residues. Unique molecular identifiers were present on the cDNA, which also gained a universal primer site by template switching. One entry per CDR3 protein, called by TCRdb with MiXCR from the 5' RACE reads. The sample has some 900,000 distinct CDR3 sequences, roughly an eighth seen once; the top ten hold around 1.5%. This clonotype has a count of ten or more. Its antigen is unknown. The same sample was also studied in work on yellow fever vaccine responses in identical twins.

The sequence was obtained from a woman younger than 35 in good health. The gene calls are TRBV6-5 and TRBJ2-1; either TRBD1 or TRBD2 may supply D (5 bases each). The sequenced sample consisted of PBMCs. CDR3 DNA: TGTGCCAGCAGTTCCCCTCTATCCCCGGGACGACAGTTCTTC. It encodes CASSSPLSPGRQFF.